Below are 17 T cell receptor beta chains sequenced from a single sample in a study of cytomegalovirus exposure and HLA in healthy donors. Researchers ran the PCR with 60 Vbeta and 13 Jbeta primers. The assay was immunoSEQ multiplex PCR, and TCRdb's table has in-frame clones only and misses some. The sample shows about 110,000 clones, more than 65% of them seen only once. Sequencing was carried out using PBMCs. The receptor source for this set is a woman aged 50 to 60 in good health and CMV-seropositive.

V gene TRBV11-1 combines with J gene TRBJ1-1, with D possibly being TRBD1 (5 bases). Germline CDR1 is SGHAT and CDR2 is FQDESV (reference sequence). V lost 2 bases and J 2 bases, leaving 9 bases between the germline ends. This CDR3 spans 14 amino acids. This CDR3 reads CASSLSRVNTEAFF. The CDR3, as DNA: TGTGCCAGCAGCTTATCCAGGGTTAACACTGAAGCTTTCTTT.

A single count supports this clone. The V gene is TRBV21-1, the J gene TRBJ2-7; the D call in the table, TRBD1, was not verified against the DNA. TRBV21-1 is listed as a pseudogene. The CDR3 totals 15 residues. The CDR3 reads CASSRLTGIPYEQYF. Written as DNA, the CDR3 is TGTGCCAGCAGCAGACTCACAGGGATCCCCTACGAGCAGTACTTC.

V usage is TRBV11-2 and J usage is TRBJ2-3; TRBD1 matches 7 bases. There are 15 residues in the CDR3. The trim removed 5 bases at V and 6 bases at J, leaving 11 bases unmatched. The germline gives CDR1 SGHAT, CDR2 FQNNGV. The CDR3 here is CASSRQGVTSDTQYF. The DNA of the CDR3 is TGTGCCAGCAGCAGGCAGGGGGTCACCTCCGATACGCAGTATTTT.

The chain employs TRBV5-1 and TRBJ2-6; weak D call: TRBD1 (6 bases). The CDR3 has 17 residues. Between the trimmed V and J ends, which lost 0 bases and 0 bases, there was a span of 10 bases. Germline values: CDR1 SGHRS, CDR2 YFSETQ. The CDR3 reads CASSLVQGTSGANVLTF. CDR3 nucleotide sequence: TGCGCCAGCAGCTTGGTACAGGGCACCTCTGGGGCCAACGTCCTGACTTTC.

V is TRBV5-6 and J is TRBJ2-5; TRBD1 agrees at 10 bases. The J call may be incorrect, as the DNA end agrees better with TRBJ2-7. The length of the CDR3 is 15 residues. Germline assignment: CDR1 SGHDT and CDR2 YYEEEE. CDR3 nucleotide sequence: TGTGCCAGCAGCTACCCAGTTGGGACAGGGGACGAGCAGTACTTC. It is translated as CASSYPVGTGDEQYF.

On this clone itself: At one end the junction does not follow the germline gene, possibly because of a read error. The chain has TRBV7-9 and TRBJ1-2, with 9 bases lining up with TRBD1. The CDR3 is 16 residues long. Germline V gene lookup returns CDR1 SEHNR and CDR2 FQNEAQ (reference sequence). DNA of the CDR3: TGTTCCAGCAGCTTAAGTCTAACAGGGGGCAACAGAGGCTACACCTTC. Translating it yields CSSSLSLTGGNRGYTF.

Written as DNA, the CDR3 is TGCAGCGGGAGTCCCCGAGGTGGGGAGCTGTTTTTT. Its protein is CSGSPRGGELFF. The chain uses TRBV29-1 and TRBJ2-2; no firm D call. CDR1 SQVTM and CDR2 ANQGSEA come from the germline V gene. Deletions cut 7 bases from V and 8 bases from J, with 14 bases between. This CDR3 contains 12 residues.

Note on this clone: At one of its ends the junction is not consistent with the germline gene, which may arise from a read error. The V and J genes are TRBV7-9 and TRBJ1-2, with 9 bases aligning to TRBD1. From germline, CDR1 is SEHNR and CDR2 FQNEAQ (reference sequence). There are 16 residues in the CDR3. CDR3 nucleotides: TGTTCCAGCAGCTTAAACAGGGACAGGGAAGGGGAAGGCTACACCTTC. The encoded protein is CSSSLNRDREGEGYTF. The whole variable domain, remainder taken from reference TRBV7-9 and TRBJ1-2, is DTGVSQNPRHKITKRGQNVTFRCDPISEHNRLYWYRQTLGQGPEFLTYFQNEAQLEKSRLLSDRFSAERPKGSFSTLEIQRTEQGDSAMYLCSSSLNRDREGEGYTFGSGTRLTVV.

V gene TRBV4-2 combines with J gene TRBJ2-6; D remains ambiguous. Germline lookup yields CDR1 LGHNA and CDR2 YNFKEQ. Trimming stripped 8 bases from V and 0 bases from J, with 14 bases between. The CDR3 extends over 16 amino acids. The CDR3 is CASSPGIHSGANVLTF. CDR3 in DNA: TGTGCCAGCTCCCCGGGTATCCACTCTGGGGCCAACGTCCTGACTTTC.

The rearrangement uses TRBV5-1 and TRBJ1-5, with 11 bases matching TRBD1. The CDR3 spans 17 residues. Germline-derived CDR1 and CDR2 are SGHRS and YFSETQ. The V gene end was trimmed by 0 bases and the J gene end by 5 bases; junction bases not matched to a gene: 7. The CDR3 region is CASSLAPGQGAHQPQHF. CDR3 coding DNA: TGCGCCAGCAGCTTGGCCCCAGGACAGGGGGCGCATCAGCCCCAGCATTTT.

This chain joins TRBV5-1 and TRBJ1-3, with D perhaps matching TRBD1 (5 bases). V gave up 4 bases and J gave up 2 bases, with 13 bases separating them. The CDR3 totals 15 residues. CDR1 SGHRS and CDR2 YFSETQ come from the germline V gene. The CDR3 bases are TGCGCCAGCAGCCCCGCCGGGGGGGCTGGAAACACCATATATTTT. Encoded protein: CASSPAGGAGNTIYF.

The chain carries TRBV28 and TRBJ1-2; perhaps TRBD1 as D (6 bases). V lost 6 bases and J lost 4, with 15 bases in between. The CDR3 is 14 residues long. Germline V gene data show CDR1 as MDHEN and CDR2 as SYDVKM. The CDR3 DNA sequence: TGTGCCAGCAGCCCGGACAGTCTAGGCTATGGCTACACCTTC. Translating gives CASSPDSLGYGYTF.

The chain links TRBV28 to TRBJ1-3; maybe TRBD1 (6 bases). V was clipped by 5 bases and J by 4 bases, with 15 bases between them. Germline V lookup: CDR1 MDHEN, CDR2 SYDVKM. The CDR3 is made up of 15 amino acids. The CDR3 bases are TGTGCCAGCAGTGCAGGGGAGGGGTTCGGAAACACCATATATTTT. This encodes CASSAGEGFGNTIYF.

This clone has just a few counts. V and J are TRBV11-2 and TRBJ2-3, with 8 bases matching TRBD1. This CDR3 spans 16 amino acids. The V gene end was trimmed by 3 bases and the J gene end by 1 base; junction bases not matched to a gene: 6. Germline assignment: CDR1 SGHAT and CDR2 FQNNGV. The DNA of the CDR3 is TGTGCCAGCAGCTTCAACAGGGGGTGGGGCACAGATACGCAGTATTTT. It encodes CASSFNRGWGTDTQYF. The complete variable domain, with remaining parts taken from reference TRBV11-2 and TRBJ2-3, reads EAGVAQSPRYKIIEKRQSVAFWCNPISGHATLYWYQQILGQGPKLLIQFQNNGVVDDSQLPKDRFSAERLKGVDSTLKIQPAKLEDSAVYLCASSFNRGWGTDTQYFGPGTRLTVL.

This clone was detected ten times or more. The rearrangement links TRBV2 to TRBJ1-1, with TRBD1 matching 7 bases. With 5 bases clipped from V and 4 bases from J, the junction kept 4 bases outside the gene matches. The CDR3 extends over 13 amino acids. In germline, CDR1 is SNHLY, CDR2 FYNNEI. The CDR3 DNA reads as TGTGCCAGCAGTACAGGGGCAGGCACTGAAGCTTTCTTT. Encoded protein: CASSTGAGTEAFF.

This rearrangement joins TRBV6-5 to TRBJ1-6; D may be TRBD1 (5 bases). Germline assignment: CDR1 MNHEY and CDR2 SVGAGI. The CDR3 sequence is 14 residues long. V dropped 0 bases and J dropped 6 bases, with 6 bases sitting between them. The CDR3 region is CASSYSDSNSPLHF. As DNA, the CDR3 is TGTGCCAGCAGTTACTCCGACAGTAATTCACCCCTCCACTTT.

This clone has a handful of counts. This chain connects TRBV6-1 to TRBJ2-1; 9 bases line up with TRBD1. In germline, CDR1 is MNHNS, CDR2 SASEGT. The ends lost 10 bases at V and 4 bases at J; junction bases unmatched: 8. The CDR3 consists of 14 residues. In DNA, the CDR3 is TGTGCCACCTCCGGGACAGGGAGTTACAATGAGCAGTTCTTC. This codes for CATSGTGSYNEQFF.